The text below deals with one TCR beta chain. As originally analysed: Using reference gene primer amplification, nucleated cell counts were estimated. Profiled with immunoSEQ multiplex PCR; TCRdb holds only in-frame clones, not every one. V, J and clone size derive from that table, while D and trimming were established from the DNA sequence. Of roughly 160,000 clones detected, 70% to 80% appear once; the ten largest clones hold around 8.1%. Seattle's cohort entered during active infection and was followed longitudinally. These data come from a study of blood T cell repertoires in COVID-19. Study context: Donors in the United States, Italy and Spain gave samples during acute or convalescent COVID-19. T cells, B-cell-depleted T cells, or PBMCs provided the cDNA or gDNA that served as material.

Sequenced sample: peripheral blood. The clonotype comes from a woman in her sixties or seventies with COVID-19, enrolled during active disease.

DNA of the CDR3: TGTGCCAGCAGCTTAAACGGAGATACGCAGTATTTT. It codes for CASSLNGDTQYF. The chain links TRBV7-3 to TRBJ2-3; D remains unclear. The CDR3 sequence is 12 residues long. Trimming removed 1 base from V and 5 bases from J, with 4 bases in between. In germline, CDR1 is SGHTA, CDR2 FQGTGA. The variable domain in full, completed from reference TRBV7-3 and TRBJ2-3, reads GAGVSQTPSNKVTEKGKYVELRCDPISGHTALYWYRQSLGQGPEFLIYFQGTGAADDSGLPNDRFFAVRPEGSVSTLKIQRTERGDSAVYLCASSLNGDTQYFGPGTRLTVL.